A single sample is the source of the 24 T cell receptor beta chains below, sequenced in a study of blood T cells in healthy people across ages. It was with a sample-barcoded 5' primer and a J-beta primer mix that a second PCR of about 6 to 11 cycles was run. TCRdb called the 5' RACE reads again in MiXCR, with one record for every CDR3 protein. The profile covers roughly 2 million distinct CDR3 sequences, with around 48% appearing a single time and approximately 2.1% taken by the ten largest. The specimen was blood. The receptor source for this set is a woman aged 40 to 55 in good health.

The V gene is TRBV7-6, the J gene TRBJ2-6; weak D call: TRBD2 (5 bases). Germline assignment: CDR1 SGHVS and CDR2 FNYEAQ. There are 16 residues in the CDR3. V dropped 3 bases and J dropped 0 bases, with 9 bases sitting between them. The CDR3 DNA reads TGTGCCAGCAGCTTTGGACGGGACTCTGGGGCCAACGTCCTGACTTTC. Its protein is CASSFGRDSGANVLTF.

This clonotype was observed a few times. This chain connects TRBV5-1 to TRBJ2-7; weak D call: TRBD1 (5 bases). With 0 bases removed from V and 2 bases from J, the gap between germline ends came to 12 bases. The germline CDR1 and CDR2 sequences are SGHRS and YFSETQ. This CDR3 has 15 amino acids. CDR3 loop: CASSLEGRVTYEQYF. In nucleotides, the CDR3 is TGCGCCAGCAGCTTGGAGGGCAGGGTGACCTACGAGCAGTACTTC.

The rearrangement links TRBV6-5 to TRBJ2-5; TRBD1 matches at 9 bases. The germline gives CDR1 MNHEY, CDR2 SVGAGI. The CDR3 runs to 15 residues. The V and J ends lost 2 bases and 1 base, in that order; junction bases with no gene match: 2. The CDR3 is CASSYQDRGQETQYF. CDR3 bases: TGTGCCAGCAGTTACCAGGACAGGGGCCAAGAGACCCAGTACTTC.

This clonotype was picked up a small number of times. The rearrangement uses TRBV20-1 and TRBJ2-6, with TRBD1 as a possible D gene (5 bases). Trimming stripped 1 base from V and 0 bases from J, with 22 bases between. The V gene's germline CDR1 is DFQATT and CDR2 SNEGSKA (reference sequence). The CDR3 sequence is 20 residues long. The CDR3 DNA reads TGCAGTGCTAGAGGTCCCCCGGCCCCGAGACAGAGCTCTGGGGCCAACGTCCTGACTTTC. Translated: CSARGPPAPRQSSGANVLTF.

The CDR3 DNA is TGTGCCAGCAGGGACCTCGGGACTAGCGGATACGAGCAGTACTTC. It translates to CASRDLGTSGYEQYF. This chain uses TRBV6-6 with TRBJ2-7; 11 nucleotides line up with TRBD2. V dropped 6 bases and J dropped 4; count of bases not matched to a gene: 8. Per the germline V gene, CDR1 is MNHNY and CDR2 is SVGAGI (reference sequence). CDR3 length: 15 amino acids.

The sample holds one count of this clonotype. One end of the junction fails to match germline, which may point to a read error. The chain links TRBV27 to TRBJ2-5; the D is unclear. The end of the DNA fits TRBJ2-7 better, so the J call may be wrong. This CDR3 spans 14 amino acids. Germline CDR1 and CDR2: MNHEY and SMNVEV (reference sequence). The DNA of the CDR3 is TGTGCCAGCAGTGTATCTGGTTTAGTCAACGAGCAGTACTTC. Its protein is CASSVSGLVNEQYF.

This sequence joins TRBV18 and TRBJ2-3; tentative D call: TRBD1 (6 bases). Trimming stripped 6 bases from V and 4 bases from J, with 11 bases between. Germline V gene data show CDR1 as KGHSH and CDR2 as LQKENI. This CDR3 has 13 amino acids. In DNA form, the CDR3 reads TGTGCCAGCTCGAACAACAGGGCAGATACGCAGTATTTT. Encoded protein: CASSNNRADTQYF.

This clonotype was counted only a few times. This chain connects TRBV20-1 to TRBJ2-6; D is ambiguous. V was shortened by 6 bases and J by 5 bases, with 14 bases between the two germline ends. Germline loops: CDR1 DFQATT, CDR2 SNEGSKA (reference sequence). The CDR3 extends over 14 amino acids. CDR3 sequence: CSAFYTGRANVLTF. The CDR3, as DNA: TGCAGTGCCTTTTACACCGGTCGGGCCAACGTCCTGACTTTC.

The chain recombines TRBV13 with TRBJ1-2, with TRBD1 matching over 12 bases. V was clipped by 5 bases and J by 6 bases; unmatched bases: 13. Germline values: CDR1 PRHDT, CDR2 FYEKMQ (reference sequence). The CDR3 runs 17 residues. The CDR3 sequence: CASSPPPGTGGLDGYTF. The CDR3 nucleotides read TGTGCCAGCAGCCCACCGCCGGGGACAGGGGGCTTGGATGGCTACACCTTC.

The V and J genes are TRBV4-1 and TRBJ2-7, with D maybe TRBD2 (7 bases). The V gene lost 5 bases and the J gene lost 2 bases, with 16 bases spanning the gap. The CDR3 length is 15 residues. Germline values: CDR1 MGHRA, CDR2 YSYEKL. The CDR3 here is CASSGGATNPYEQYF. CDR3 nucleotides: TGCGCCAGCAGCGGGGGGGCTACCAACCCCTACGAGCAGTACTTC.

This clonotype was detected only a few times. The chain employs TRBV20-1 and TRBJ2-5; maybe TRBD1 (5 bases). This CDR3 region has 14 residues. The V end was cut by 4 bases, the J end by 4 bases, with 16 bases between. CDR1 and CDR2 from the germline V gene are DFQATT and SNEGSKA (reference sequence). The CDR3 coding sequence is TGCAGTGCTAACTACGTAGGGGTTGGAGAGACCCAGTACTTC. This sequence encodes CSANYVGVGETQYF.

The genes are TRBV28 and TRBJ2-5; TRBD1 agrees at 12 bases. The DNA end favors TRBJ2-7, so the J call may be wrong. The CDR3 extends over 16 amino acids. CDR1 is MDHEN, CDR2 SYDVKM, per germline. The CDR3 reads CASSTAGTGGRNEQYF. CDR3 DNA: TGTGCCAGCAGTACCGCCGGGACAGGGGGCCGGAACGAGCAGTACTTC.

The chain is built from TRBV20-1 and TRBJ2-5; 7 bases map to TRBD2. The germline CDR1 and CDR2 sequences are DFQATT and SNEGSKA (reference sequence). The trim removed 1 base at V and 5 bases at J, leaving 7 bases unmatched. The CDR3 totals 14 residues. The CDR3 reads CSARGDPGGETQYF. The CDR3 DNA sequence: TGCAGTGCTAGAGGAGACCCCGGGGGGGAGACCCAGTACTTC.

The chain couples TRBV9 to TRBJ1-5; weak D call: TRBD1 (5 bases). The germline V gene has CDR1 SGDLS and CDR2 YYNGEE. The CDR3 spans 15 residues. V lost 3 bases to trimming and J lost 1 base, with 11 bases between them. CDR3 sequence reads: CASSARGVSNQPQHF. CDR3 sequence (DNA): TGTGCCAGCAGCGCCCGGGGGGTAAGCAATCAGCCCCAGCATTTT.

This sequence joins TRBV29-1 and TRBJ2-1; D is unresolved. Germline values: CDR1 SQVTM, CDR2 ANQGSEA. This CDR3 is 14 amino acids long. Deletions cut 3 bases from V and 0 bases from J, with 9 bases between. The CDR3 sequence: CSVDTVSSYNEQFF. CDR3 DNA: TGCAGCGTTGACACAGTGAGCTCCTACAATGAGCAGTTCTTC.

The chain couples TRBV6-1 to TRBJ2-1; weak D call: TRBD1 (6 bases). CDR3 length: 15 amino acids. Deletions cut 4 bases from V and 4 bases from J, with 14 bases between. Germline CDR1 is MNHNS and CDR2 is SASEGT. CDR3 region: CASSGWGLGYNEQFF. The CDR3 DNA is TGTGCCAGCAGTGGGTGGGGGCTGGGGTACAATGAGCAGTTCTTC.

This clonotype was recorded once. DNA of the CDR3: TGTGCCACCAGCAGAGGCCAGTCGACGGGGTGGGGCAATCAGCCCCAGCATTTT. It translates to CATSRGQSTGWGNQPQHF. The rearrangement uses TRBV15 and TRBJ1-5; D not certain. V was shortened by 1 base and J by 2 bases, with 18 bases between the two germline ends. There are 18 residues in the CDR3. In germline, CDR1 is LNHNV, CDR2 YYDKDF (reference sequence). The whole variable domain, filled in from reference TRBV15 and TRBJ1-5, reads DAMVIQNPRYQVTQFGKPVTLSCSQTLNHNVMYWYQQKSSQAPKLLFHYYDKDFNNEADTPDNFQSRRPNTSFCFLDIRSPGLGDTAMYLCATSRGQSTGWGNQPQHFGDGTRLSIL.

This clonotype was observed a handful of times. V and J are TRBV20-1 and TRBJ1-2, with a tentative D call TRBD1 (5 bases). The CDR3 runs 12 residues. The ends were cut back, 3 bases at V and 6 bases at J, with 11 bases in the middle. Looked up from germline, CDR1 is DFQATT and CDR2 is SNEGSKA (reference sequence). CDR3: CSARDQGDGYTF. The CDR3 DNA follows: TGCAGTGCTAGGGACCAGGGAGATGGCTACACCTTC.

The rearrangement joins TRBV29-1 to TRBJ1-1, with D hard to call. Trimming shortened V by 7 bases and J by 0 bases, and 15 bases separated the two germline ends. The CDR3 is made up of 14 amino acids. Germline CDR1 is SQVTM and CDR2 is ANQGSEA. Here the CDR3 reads CSGVGSAMNTEAFF. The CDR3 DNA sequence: TGCAGCGGGGTAGGGTCTGCCATGAACACTGAAGCTTTCTTT.

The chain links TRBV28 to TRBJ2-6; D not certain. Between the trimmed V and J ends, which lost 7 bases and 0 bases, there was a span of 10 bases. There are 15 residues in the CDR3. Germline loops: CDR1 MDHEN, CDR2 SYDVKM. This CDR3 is CASTPWGSGANVLTF. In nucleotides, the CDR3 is TGTGCCAGCACACCTTGGGGCTCTGGGGCCAACGTCCTGACTTTC.

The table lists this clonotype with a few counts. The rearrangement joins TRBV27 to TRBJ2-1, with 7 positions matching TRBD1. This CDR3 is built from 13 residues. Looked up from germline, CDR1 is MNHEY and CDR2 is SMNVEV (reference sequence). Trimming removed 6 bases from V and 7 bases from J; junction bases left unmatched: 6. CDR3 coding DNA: TGTGCCAGCAGCGCCGACAGGGCAAATGAGCAGTTCTTC. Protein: CASSADRANEQFF.

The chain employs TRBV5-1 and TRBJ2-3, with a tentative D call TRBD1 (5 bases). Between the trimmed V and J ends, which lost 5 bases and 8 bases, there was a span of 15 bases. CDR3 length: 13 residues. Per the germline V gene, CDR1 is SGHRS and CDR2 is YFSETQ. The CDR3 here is CASRGLDFGTQYF. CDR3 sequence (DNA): TGCGCCAGCAGGGGGCTAGATTTCGGTACGCAGTATTTT.

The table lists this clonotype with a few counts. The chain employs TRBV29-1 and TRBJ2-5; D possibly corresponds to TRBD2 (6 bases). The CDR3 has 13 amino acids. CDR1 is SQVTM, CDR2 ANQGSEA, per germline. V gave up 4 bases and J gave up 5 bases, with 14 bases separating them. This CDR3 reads CSVALAVLETQYF. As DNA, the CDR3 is TGCAGCGTTGCCTTAGCGGTCCTGGAGACCCAGTACTTC.

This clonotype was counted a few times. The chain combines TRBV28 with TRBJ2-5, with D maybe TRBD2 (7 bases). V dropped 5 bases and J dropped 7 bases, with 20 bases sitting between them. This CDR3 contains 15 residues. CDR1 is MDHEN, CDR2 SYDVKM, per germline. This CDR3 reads CASSIEGGLWGTQYF. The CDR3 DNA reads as TGTGCCAGCAGTATCGAGGGGGGGCTTTGGGGGACCCAGTACTTC.